This T cell receptor beta chain was sequenced in a study of blood T cells in healthy people across ages. For the second PCR, which ran for roughly 6 to 12 cycles, a sample-barcoded 5' primer and a J-beta primer mix were used. TCRdb reanalysed the 5' RACE reads using MiXCR and keeps one entry per CDR3 protein. Of roughly 410,000 distinct CDR3 sequences detected, roughly half appear once; the ten largest clones hold under 60%. Whole-study findings and limits: More naive CD4+ cells and higher diversity marked long-lived donors relative to aged donors. Roughly linear age-related decline in beta diversity appeared, significant by age approximately 43.

Those donating, healthy Caucasian individuals from Russia, were aged 6 to 90. Germline V lookup: CDR1 SGDLS, CDR2 YYNGEE. This CDR3 comprises 14 residues. About this clonotype itself: The antigen is not known.

Sequencing used blood. The chain combines TRBV9 with TRBJ2-7, with 7 positions matching TRBD2. The DNA end favors TRBJ2-5, so the J call may be wrong. The clonotype was recovered from a man aged 55 to 70 in good health. The CDR3 sequence is CASSAGLGRGTQYF. CDR3 coding DNA: TGTGCCAGCAGCGCCGGACTGGGGAGGGGGACCCAGTACTTC.